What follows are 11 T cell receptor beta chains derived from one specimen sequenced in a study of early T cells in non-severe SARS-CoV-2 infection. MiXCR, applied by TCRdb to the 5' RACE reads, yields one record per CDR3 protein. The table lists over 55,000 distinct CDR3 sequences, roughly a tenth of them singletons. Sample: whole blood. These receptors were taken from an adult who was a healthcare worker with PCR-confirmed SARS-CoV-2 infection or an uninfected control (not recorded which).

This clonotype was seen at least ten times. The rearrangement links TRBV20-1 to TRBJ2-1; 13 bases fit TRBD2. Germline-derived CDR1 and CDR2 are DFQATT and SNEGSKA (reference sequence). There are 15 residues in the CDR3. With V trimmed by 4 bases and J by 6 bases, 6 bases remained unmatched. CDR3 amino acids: CSANPGLAGLNEQFF. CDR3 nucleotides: TGCAGTGCTAACCCGGGACTAGCGGGACTCAATGAGCAGTTCTTC.

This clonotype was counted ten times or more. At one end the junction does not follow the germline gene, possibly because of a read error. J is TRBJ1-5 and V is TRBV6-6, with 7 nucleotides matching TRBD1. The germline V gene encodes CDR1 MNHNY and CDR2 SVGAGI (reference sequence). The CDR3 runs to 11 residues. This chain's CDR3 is CASGNKQGSNF. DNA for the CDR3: TGTGCCAGCGGGAACAAACAGGGGTCGAATTTT.

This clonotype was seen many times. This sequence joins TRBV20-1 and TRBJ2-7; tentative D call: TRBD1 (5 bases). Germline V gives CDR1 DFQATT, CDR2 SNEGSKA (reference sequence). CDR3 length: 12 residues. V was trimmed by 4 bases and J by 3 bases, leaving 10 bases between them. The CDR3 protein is CSAKTENYEQYF. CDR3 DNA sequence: TGCAGTGCTAAGACAGAGAACTACGAGCAGTACTTC.

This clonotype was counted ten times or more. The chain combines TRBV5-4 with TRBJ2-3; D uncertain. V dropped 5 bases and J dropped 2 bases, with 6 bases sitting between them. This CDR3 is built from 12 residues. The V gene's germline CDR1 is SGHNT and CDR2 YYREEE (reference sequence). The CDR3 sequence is CASRDPTDTQYF. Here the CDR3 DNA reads TGTGCCAGCAGGGACCCCACAGATACGCAGTATTTT.

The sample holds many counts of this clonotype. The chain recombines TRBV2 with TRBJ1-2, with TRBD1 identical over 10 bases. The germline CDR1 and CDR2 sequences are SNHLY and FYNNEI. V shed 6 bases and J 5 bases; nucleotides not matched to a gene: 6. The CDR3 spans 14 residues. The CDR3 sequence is CASSATGGIYGYTF. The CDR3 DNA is TGTGCCAGCAGCGCGACAGGGGGCATTTATGGCTACACCTTC.

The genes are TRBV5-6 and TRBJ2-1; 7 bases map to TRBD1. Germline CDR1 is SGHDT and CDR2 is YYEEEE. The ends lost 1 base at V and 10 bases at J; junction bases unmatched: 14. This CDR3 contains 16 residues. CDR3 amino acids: CASSLLGRDSPREQFF. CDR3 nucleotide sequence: TGTGCCAGCAGCTTGCTCGGCCGGGACAGTCCCCGGGAGCAGTTCTTC.

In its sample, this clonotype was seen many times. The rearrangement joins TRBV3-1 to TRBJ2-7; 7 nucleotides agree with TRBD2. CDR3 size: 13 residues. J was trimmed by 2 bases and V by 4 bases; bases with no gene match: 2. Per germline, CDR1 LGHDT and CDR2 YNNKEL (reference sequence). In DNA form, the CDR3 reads TGTGCCAGCAGCCGGGACTATACCTACGAGCAGTACTTC. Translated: CASSRDYTYEQYF.

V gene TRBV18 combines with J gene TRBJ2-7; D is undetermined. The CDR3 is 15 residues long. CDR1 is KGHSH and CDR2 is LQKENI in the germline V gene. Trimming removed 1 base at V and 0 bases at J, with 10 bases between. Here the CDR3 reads CASSPQAASSYEQYF. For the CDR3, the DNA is TGTGCCAGCTCACCACAGGCTGCTAGCTCCTACGAGCAGTACTTC. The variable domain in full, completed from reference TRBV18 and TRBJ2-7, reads NAGVMQNPRHLVRRRGQEARLRCSPMKGHSHVYWYRQLPEEGLKFMVYLQKENIIDESGMPKERFSAEFPKEGPSILRIQQVVRGDSAAYFCASSPQAASSYEQYFGPGTRLTVT.

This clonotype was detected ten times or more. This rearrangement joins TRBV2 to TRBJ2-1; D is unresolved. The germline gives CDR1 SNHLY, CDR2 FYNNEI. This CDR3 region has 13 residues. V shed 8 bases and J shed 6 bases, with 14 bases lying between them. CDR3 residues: CASHSLPGNEQFF. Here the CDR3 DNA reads TGTGCCAGCCACTCCCTCCCCGGCAATGAGCAGTTCTTC. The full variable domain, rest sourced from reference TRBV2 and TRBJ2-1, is EPEVTQTPSHQVTQMGQEVILRCVPISNHLYFYWYRQILGQKVEFLVSFYNNEISEKSEIFDDQFSVERPDGSNFTLKIRSTKLEDSAMYFCASHSLPGNEQFFGPGTRLTVL.

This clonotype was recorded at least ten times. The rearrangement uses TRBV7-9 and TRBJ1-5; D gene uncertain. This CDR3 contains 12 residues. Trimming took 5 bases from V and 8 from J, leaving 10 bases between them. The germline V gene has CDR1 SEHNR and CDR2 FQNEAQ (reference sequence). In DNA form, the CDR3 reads TGTGCCAGCAGCGACGGAGGAGAGCCCCAGCATTTT. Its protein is CASSDGGEPQHF.

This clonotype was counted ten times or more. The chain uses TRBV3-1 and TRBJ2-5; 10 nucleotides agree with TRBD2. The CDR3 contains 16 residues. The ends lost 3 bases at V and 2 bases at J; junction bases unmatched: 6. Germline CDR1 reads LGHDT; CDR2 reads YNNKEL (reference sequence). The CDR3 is CASSHSTSGTQETQYF. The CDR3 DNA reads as TGTGCCAGCAGCCATTCCACTAGCGGGACTCAAGAGACCCAGTACTTC.